This T cell receptor (beta chain) was recovered during a study of T cells after yellow fever vaccination. With regard to this clonotype: Its antigen is unknown.

5'RACE template switching added a universal primer site and UMIs to TCR cDNA. TCRdb itself ran the 5' RACE reads through MiXCR, one entry per CDR3 protein. The sample has about 310,000 distinct CDR3 sequences, 3.6% seen once. The germline gives CDR1 DFQATT, CDR2 SNEGSKA (reference sequence). Deletions cut 2 bases from V and 4 bases from J, with 9 bases between. CDR3 length equals 12 residues. General study points: Abundant bulk-derived clonotypes could contaminate FACS-sorted repertoires. Among primary-vaccination clones, most reappeared after the booster, at about 95% for CD4 and more than 85% for CD8.

The material sequenced was PBMCs, taken on the day of the yellow fever booster vaccination. The sequence came from a man younger than 35 who received the YFV17D yellow fever vaccine. The rearrangement uses TRBV20-1 and TRBJ2-7, with unresolved D. In nucleotides, the CDR3 is TGCAGTGCTAGACCGGACCCGTACGAGCAGTACGTC. Its protein is CSARPDPYEQYV.